Listed below are T cell receptor beta chains from one sample, sequenced in a study of CD8 T cells in ankylosing spondylitis. TCRdb re-called the 5' RACE reads with MiXCR, one entry per CDR3 protein. The top ten clones hold approximately 13% of a sample with under 130,000 distinct CDR3 sequences, about 24% of them seen once. The sample taken for sequencing was synovial fluid, either unsorted or a sorted T cell fraction (not recorded which). The source of these receptors is a male donor with ankylosing spondylitis. Each CDR3 is given with its conserved first and last residue. The D gene is left open where the match is weak. Expanded clones get a size class; other rows say once, few or many, or leave the size out.

V: TRBV10-1
D: NA
size: few
J: TRBJ2-1
DNA: TGCGCCAGCAGCGATGGGACCGCAGGTGGTCGGTTCTTC
CDR3: CASSDGTAGGRFF

V: TRBV27
D: NA
size: many
J: TRBJ2-3
DNA: TGTGCCAGCAGTTGGACTGCCTGGGGAGATACGCAGTATTTT
CDR3: CASSWTAWGDTQYF

V: TRBV20-1
D: NA
size: NA
J: TRBJ2-2
DNA: TGCAGTGTAGTCAGGGAAACCGGGGAGCTGTTTTTT
CDR3: CSVVRETGELFF

V: TRBV9
D: TRBD2
size: NA
J: TRBJ2-3
DNA: TGTGCCAGCAGCAAAGGGACTAGCGGGAGGGCCCTCACAGATACGCAGTATTTT
CDR3: CASSKGTSGRALTDTQYF

V: TRBV7-2
D: TRBD1
size: few
J: TRBJ2-1
DNA: TGTGCCAGCAGTTTTAGGACAGGGAACGAGTTCTTC
CDR3: CASSFRTGNEFF

V: TRBV5-1
D: NA
size: NA
J: TRBJ1-2
DNA: TGCGCCAGCAGCTTGGTGCAGGGTGGGTATGATGGCTACACCTTC
CDR3: CASSLVQGGYDGYTF

V: TRBV2
D: NA
size: NA
J: TRBJ2-1
DNA: TGTGCCAGTTCCCCCCGGGAGAATGAGCAGTTCTTC
CDR3: CASSPRENEQFF

V: TRBV29-1
D: TRBD2
size: few
J: TRBJ2-7
DNA: TGCAGCGTTCCGGCTAGCGGTTCCTACGAGCAGTACTTC
CDR3: CSVPASGSYEQYF

V: TRBV27
D: NA
size: NA
J: TRBJ2-1
DNA: TGTGCCAGCAGCCGCGATGCAGGTGCAATTGAGCAGTTCTTC
CDR3: CASSRDAGAIEQFF

V: TRBV30
D: TRBD2
size: NA
J: TRBJ2-3
DNA: TGTGCCTGGACGCCTAGCGGTGGGTCAGATACGCAGTATTTT
CDR3: CAWTPSGGSDTQYF

V: TRBV5-1
D: NA
size: many
J: TRBJ1-1
DNA: TGCGCCAGCAGCCCCCTGACAGGGAACACTGAAGCTTTCTTT
CDR3: CASSPLTGNTEAFF

V: TRBV10-3
D: NA
size: few
J: TRBJ2-6
DNA: TGTGCCACCACTCATGAGGCCAACGTCCTGACTTTC
CDR3: CATTHEANVLTF

V: TRBV2
D: NA
size: NA
J: TRBJ1-1
DNA: TGTGCCAGCAGTGGACAGGTTTTCACTGAAGCTTTCTTT
CDR3: CASSGQVFTEAFF

V: TRBV7-2
D: NA
size: NA
J: TRBJ1-5
DNA: TGTGCCAGCAGCTTCCGAGGAGCGGATCAGCCCCAGCATTTT
CDR3: CASSFRGADQPQHF

V: TRBV3-1
D: NA
size: NA
J: TRBJ1-1
DNA: TGTGCCAGCAGCCAAATGCCCGATGGGTTTATGAACACTGAAGCTTTCTTT
CDR3: CASSQMPDGFMNTEAFF

V: TRBV12-3/TRBV12-4
D: TRBD2
size: NA
J: TRBJ2-3
DNA: TGTGCCAGCAGTTATAGCGGGAGGGCGATCGCAGATACGCAGTATTTT
CDR3: CASSYSGRAIADTQYF

V: TRBV5-1
D: TRBD2
size: NA
J: TRBJ2-1
DNA: TGCGCCAGCAGCTTACAACTAGCGGGAGGATACAATGAGCAGTTCTTC
CDR3: CASSLQLAGGYNEQFF

V: TRBV11-2
D: NA
size: once
J: TRBJ2-5
DNA: TGTGCCAGCAGCTTAGGAAGGGCCCGAGGGGAGACCCAGTACTTC
CDR3: CASSLGRARGETQYF

V: TRBV5-6
D: TRBD2
size: NA
J: TRBJ2-1
DNA: TGTGCCAGCAGCTTGGCTAGCGGGATCAATGAGCAGTTCTTC
CDR3: CASSLASGINEQFF

V: TRBV29-1
D: NA
size: medium-sized
J: TRBJ2-1
DNA: TGCAGCGTTCTAGAACCCTACAATGAGCAGTTCTTC
CDR3: CSVLEPYNEQFF

V: TRBV7-2
D: NA
size: many
J: TRBJ1-2
DNA: TGTGCCAGCAGCTTAAGCAGAGACTATGGCTACACCTTC
CDR3: CASSLSRDYGYTF

V: TRBV6-4
D: NA
size: NA
J: TRBJ1-2
DNA: TGTGCCAGCCGCAGCTACAGTGGGGCCGATGGCTACACCTTC
CDR3: CASRSYSGADGYTF

V: TRBV5-5
D: TRBD1
size: many
J: TRBJ1-5
DNA: TGTGCCAGCAGCGCCGAAGCAGGGGGCCTTCAGCCCCAGCATTTT
CDR3: CASSAEAGGLQPQHF

V: TRBV5-1
D: NA
size: few
J: TRBJ2-1
DNA: TGCGCCAGCAGCTTTGTCCCGGATGAGCAGTTCTTC
CDR3: CASSFVPDEQFF

V: TRBV29-1
D: TRBD2
size: many
J: TRBJ2-3
DNA: TGCAGCGTAACCGGGACTAGCGACACAGATACGCAGTATTTT
CDR3: CSVTGTSDTDTQYF

V: TRBV24-1
D: NA
size: few
J: TRBJ1-1
DNA: TGTGCCACCAGTGCCCCGGGTTGGACTGAAGCTTTCTTT
CDR3: CATSAPGWTEAFF

V: TRBV29-1
D: NA
size: many
J: TRBJ2-7
DNA: TGCAGCGTTGGTCAATACGAGCAGTACTTC
CDR3: CSVGQYEQYF

V: TRBV7-2
D: NA
size: NA
J: TRBJ2-7
DNA: TGTGCCAGCAGCCAGAGCGGGCTAAGCTCCTACGAGCAGTACTTC
CDR3: CASSQSGLSSYEQYF

V: TRBV7-9
D: TRBD2
size: NA
J: TRBJ2-1
DNA: TGTGCCAGCAGTATTACCCGGGGGGACTTCAATGAGCAGTTCTTC
CDR3: CASSITRGDFNEQFF

V: TRBV10-3
D: NA
size: few
J: TRBJ2-5
DNA: TGTGCCATCATTGAGTGGACTATACAAGAGACCCAGTACTTC
CDR3: CAIIEWTIQETQYF

V: TRBV10-3
D: NA
size: few
J: TRBJ2-7
DNA: TGTGCCATCACCTCGGACAGCCATTCTAGCGGGCAGTACTTC
CDR3: CAITSDSHSSGQYF

V: TRBV11-2
D: TRBD2
size: NA
J: TRBJ2-5
DNA: TGTGCCAGCAGCCAGAGACTAGCGGGAGGGCCGGAGACCCAGTACTTC
CDR3: CASSQRLAGGPETQYF

V: TRBV25-1
D: NA
size: few
J: TRBJ1-2
DNA: TGTGCCAGCAGTGGTGGCCGATATGGCTACACCTTC
CDR3: CASSGGRYGYTF